Included here is one T cell receptor beta chain sequence, with context. What it binds is not known. Time point specified: newly diagnosed GD, antithyroid drugs for less than 3 months. PBMC-derived RNA was used for the TCR library. CDR3 regions were amplified by Arm-PCR using iRepertoire HTBI primers to build TCR beta libraries. TCRdb redid the calling of the multiplex PCR reads with MiXCR, one entry per CDR3 protein. Here the sample spans roughly 350,000 distinct CDR3 sequences, 15% to 20% being singletons. This specimen belongs to a study of regulatory T cells in long-lasting Graves disease. Study-wide findings and caveats: Persistent Graves' patients possessed reduced TCR diversity relative to recently diagnosed ones. Under persistent disease, TRBV28, TRBJ1-2 and TRBJ2-5 were used preferentially.

The CDR3 extends over 16 amino acids. Germline V gene lookup returns CDR1 LNHDA and CDR2 SQIVND (reference sequence). Trimming removed 5 bases at V and 6 bases at J, with 20 bases between. The same sample was also used in a study of T cells in Graves' hyperthyroidism and ophthalmopathy. That paper notes: Thyroid ultrasound, orbital computed tomography, clinical symptoms, and serum thyroxine and TRAb underpinned diagnoses.

The chain recombines TRBV19 with TRBJ2-1; tentatively, D is TRBD1 or TRBD2 (5 bases each). The source is a woman aged 18 to 35 with Graves disease. Specimen: peripheral blood mononuclear cells (PBMCs), collected at new diagnosis, from a patient treated with antithyroid drugs. This CDR3 is CASSSPVGFGGNEQFF. The CDR3 nucleotides read TGTGCCAGTAGTTCCCCTGTGGGGTTTGGGGGCAATGAGCAGTTCTTC.